This T cell receptor (beta chain) was recorded in a study of cytomegalovirus exposure and HLA in healthy donors. About the study: Among about 179 million T cells, an earlier analysis found roughly 100 million unique TCR beta sequences.

PCR was performed using 60 Vbeta and 13 Jbeta primers. Authors' analysis steps: Unique TCR beta chains totaled roughly 80 million in a later count, with approximately 11 million of them shared. Clones were read by immunoSEQ multiplex PCR, and TCRdb kept only the in-frame ones, dropping some. V and J calls and clone size are as listed in that table; D and trimming were resolved from the DNA. This table holds roughly 200,000 clones, about 80% found once. Overall study results and limits: Roughly uniform depth of sequencing across donors was assumed in presence/absence analyses.

To note about this clone: Its target is not known.

Sequencing was carried out using PBMCs. The sequence came from a woman in her 40s in good health and CMV-seronegative.

The CDR3 spells CASSLEDRGTEAFF. The CDR3 coding sequence is TGTGCCAGCAGCCTGGAAGATCGAGGAACTGAAGCTTTCTTT. This chain connects TRBV5-6 to TRBJ1-1; no reliable D call. Trimming left V 4 bases short and J 5 bases short, with 15 bases between. The germline V gene encodes CDR1 SGHDT and CDR2 YYEEEE. The CDR3 is 14 residues long.